The 29 T cell receptor beta chains below come from one sample, sequenced in a study of cytomegalovirus exposure and HLA in healthy donors. Both 60 Vbeta primers and 13 Jbeta primers went into the PCR. The method was immunoSEQ multiplex PCR; TCRdb's version includes in-frame clones alone and lacks a portion of them. The table includes some 99,000 clones, about 74% detected once. The sample was PBMCs. The receptors come from a male donor in good health and CMV-seronegative.

The chain combines TRBV10-3 with TRBJ1-1, with D unresolved. Germline lookup yields CDR1 ENHRY and CDR2 SYGVKD. V was pared by 0 bases and J by 6 bases, with 5 bases between. The CDR3 runs 12 residues. The CDR3 protein is CAISESVAEAFF. Written as DNA, the CDR3 is TGTGCCATCAGTGAGTCTGTAGCTGAAGCTTTCTTT.

The chain carries TRBV27 and TRBJ1-4, with D possibly TRBD1 on 5 matching bases. V was trimmed by 5 bases and J by 3 bases, leaving 13 bases between them. Germline V gene data show CDR1 as MNHEY and CDR2 as SMNVEV (reference sequence). There are 15 residues in the CDR3. The CDR3: CASSIQGSANEKLFF. CDR3 sequence (DNA): TGTGCCAGCAGTATCCAGGGATCGGCTAATGAAAAACTGTTTTTT.

CDR3 sequence (DNA): TGTGCCTGGGGGGGGGACATGAACACTGAAGCTTTCTTT. It yields the protein CAWGGDMNTEAFF. This chain uses TRBV30 with TRBJ1-1, with D tentatively TRBD1 (6 bases). Between the trimmed V and J ends, which lost 5 bases and 0 bases, there was a span of 10 bases. The CDR3 loop spans 13 amino acids. Per germline, CDR1 GTSNPN and CDR2 SVGIG (reference sequence).

This clone was observed a single time. The CDR3 loop is CASSQEKGAGSTNQPQHF. CDR3 bases: TGCGCCAGCAGCCAAGAAAAAGGGGCAGGCAGTACCAATCAGCCCCAGCATTTT. This chain links TRBV4-1 with TRBJ1-5; a weak D match, TRBD1 (5 bases). The V gene's germline CDR1 is MGHRA and CDR2 YSYEKL. The germline V and J ends were trimmed by 0 bases and 3 bases, with 18 bases remaining between them. This CDR3 has 18 residues.

V gene TRBV29-1 combines with J gene TRBJ2-1; TRBD2 matches at 10 bases. V lost 0 bases to trimming and J lost 0 bases; unmatched junction nucleotides: 5. This CDR3 contains 17 residues. Germline values: CDR1 SQVTM, CDR2 ANQGSEA. CDR3 residues: CSVEDRASGSSYNEQFF. The DNA for the CDR3 is TGCAGCGTTGAAGATCGGGCTAGCGGGAGCTCCTACAATGAGCAGTTCTTC.

The chain employs TRBV6-1 and TRBJ2-7; D gene ambiguous. Germline V gives CDR1 MNHNS, CDR2 SASEGT. The V and J ends lost 10 bases and 3 bases respectively, with 22 bases between them. The CDR3 totals 15 residues. The CDR3: CATQHLGRNLYEQYF. CDR3 sequence (DNA): TGTGCCACCCAACACCTCGGCAGGAACCTCTACGAGCAGTACTTC.

The V call is TRBV29-1, the J call TRBJ2-7; 9 bases fit TRBD1. The germline gives CDR1 SQVTM, CDR2 ANQGSEA. Germline trimming cut 6 bases from V and 3 bases from J; bases unmatched to any gene: 12. CDR3 length equals 15 residues. CDR3 sequence (DNA): TGCAGCGTACGAGGGGGACAGGGTGATCTCTACGAGCAGTACTTC. Its translation is CSVRGGQGDLYEQYF.

This chain uses TRBV10-3 with TRBJ2-7, with TRBD2 matching 10 bases. The trim removed 4 bases at V and 0 bases at J, leaving 3 bases unmatched. CDR3 length equals 15 residues. The V gene's germline CDR1 is ENHRY and CDR2 SYGVKD. CDR3 amino acids: CAISGTSGISYEQYF. CDR3 coding DNA: TGTGCCATCAGTGGAACTAGCGGGATCTCCTACGAGCAGTACTTC.

The chain uses TRBV27 and TRBJ2-1; the match to TRBD2 covers 13 bases. J was trimmed by 6 bases and V by 2 bases; bases with no gene match: 1. The V gene's germline CDR1 is MNHEY and CDR2 SMNVEV (reference sequence). The CDR3 totals 15 residues. CDR3 amino acids: CASSLRLAGGNEQFF. In nucleotides, the CDR3 is TGTGCCAGCAGTTTAAGACTAGCGGGAGGCAATGAGCAGTTCTTC.

This clone was seen only a few times. V and J are TRBV29-1 and TRBJ2-2, with 8 bases lining up with TRBD1. This CDR3 is 13 amino acids long. From germline, CDR1 is SQVTM and CDR2 ANQGSEA. The junction had 2 bases not matched to a gene; V was cut back by 5 bases and J by 3 bases. The CDR3 nucleotides are TGCAGCGTTCGACAGGGGTACACCGGGGAGCTGTTTTTT. Its translation: CSVRQGYTGELFF.

This clone has a handful of counts. The chain is built from TRBV7-9 and TRBJ1-1, with TRBD1 as a possible D gene (5 bases). The V gene's germline CDR1 is SEHNR and CDR2 FQNEAQ (reference sequence). CDR3 length: 12 amino acids. Trimming took 3 bases from V and 4 from J, leaving 6 bases between them. This CDR3 reads CASSFQGTEAFF. The DNA for the CDR3 is TGTGCCAGCAGCTTCCAGGGCACTGAAGCTTTCTTT.

The rearrangement links TRBV27 to TRBJ2-7; D not certain. Germline CDR1 reads MNHEY; CDR2 reads SMNVEV (reference sequence). V was trimmed by 0 bases and J by 6 bases, leaving 9 bases between them. The CDR3 has 13 residues. The CDR3 DNA is TGTGCCAGCAGTTTATCGGTGTCCGGCGAGCAGTACTTC. The encoded protein is CASSLSVSGEQYF.

The CDR3: CASSLFGGPSYF. In DNA, the CDR3 is TGTGCCAGCAGTTTATTCGGAGGGCCTTCCTATTTT. V usage is TRBV27 and J usage is TRBJ2-3, with D perhaps TRBD2 (6 bases). The CDR3 sequence is 12 residues long. V lost 1 base, J lost 15 bases, and 14 bases lay in between. Germline CDR1 is MNHEY and CDR2 is SMNVEV (reference sequence).

This clone occurred a few times. The chain joins TRBV5-6 to TRBJ2-7, with D possibly matching TRBD2 (6 bases). Germline CDR1 reads SGHDT; CDR2 reads YYEEEE. V was cut by 4 bases and J by 0 bases, with 14 bases left in between. CDR3 size: 15 residues. Here the CDR3 DNA reads TGTGCCAGCAGCCCCCTAGCGTCTACCTCCTACGAGCAGTACTTC. Its protein is CASSPLASTSYEQYF.

The rearrangement joins TRBV28 to TRBJ2-2; TRBD2 is a possible D gene (6 bases). The CDR3 covers 16 residues. V was clipped by 3 bases and J by 4 bases, with 15 bases between them. In germline, CDR1 is MDHEN, CDR2 SYDVKM. The CDR3 loop reads CASSFGGTSPTGELFF. DNA of the CDR3: TGTGCCAGCAGTTTCGGTGGGACTTCCCCCACCGGGGAGCTGTTTTTT. Using reference TRBV28 and TRBJ2-2 for the parts outside the CDR3, the full variable domain is DVKVTQSSRYLVKRTGEKVFLECVQDMDHENMFWYRQDPGLGLRLIYFSYDVKMKEKGDIPEGYSVSREKKERFSLILESASTNQTSMYLCASSFGGTSPTGELFFGEGSRLTVL.

The chain couples TRBV19 to TRBJ2-2; 14 positions agree with TRBD2. From germline, CDR1 is LNHDA and CDR2 SQIVND (reference sequence). V shed 7 bases and J 7 bases; nucleotides not matched to a gene: 5. CDR3 length: 15 residues. CDR3 nucleotides: TGTGCCAGTAATACGGGACTAGCGGGAGTCGGGGAGCTGTTTTTT. Encoded protein: CASNTGLAGVGELFF.

The chain has TRBV27 and TRBJ1-5; the D is unclear. The V end was cut by 3 bases, the J end by 3 bases, with 21 bases between. The germline CDR1 and CDR2 sequences are MNHEY and SMNVEV (reference sequence). This CDR3 comprises 18 residues. For the CDR3, the DNA is TGTGCCAGCAGTTTTTTATGGCCAACAGACGGAAACAATCAGCCCCAGCATTTT. It translates to CASSFLWPTDGNNQPQHF.

This sequence joins TRBV4-2 and TRBJ1-1; TRBD1 aligns across 8 bases. The CDR3 is 15 residues long. J lost 2 bases, V lost 2 bases, and 4 bases had no gene match. Germline assignment: CDR1 LGHNA and CDR2 YNFKEQ. CDR3 region: CASSQRQGINTEAFF. CDR3 DNA: TGTGCCAGCAGCCAACGACAGGGGATTAACACTGAAGCTTTCTTT.

This clone has just a few counts. The chain combines TRBV30 with TRBJ2-1; no definite D call. The V and J ends lost 1 base and 4 bases respectively, with 14 bases between them. The CDR3 length is 15 residues. Germline lookup yields CDR1 GTSNPN and CDR2 SVGIG (reference sequence). CDR3 nucleotides: TGTGCCTGGAGTGGGTCACTAATGAGTTACAATGAGCAGTTCTTC. Its translation is CAWSGSLMSYNEQFF.

V usage is TRBV28 and J usage is TRBJ2-7; D ambiguous. This CDR3 has 13 residues. With 6 bases removed from V and 3 bases from J, the gap between germline ends came to 12 bases. Germline CDR1 reads MDHEN; CDR2 reads SYDVKM. The CDR3 is CASRIDTYYEQYF. The CDR3 bases are TGTGCCAGCAGGATAGACACTTACTACGAGCAGTACTTC.

The CDR3 is CATSRGGPPGGYTF. As DNA, the CDR3 is TGTGCCACCAGCAGAGGTGGTCCCCCGGGTGGCTACACCTTC. The chain has TRBV15 and TRBJ1-2; D not resolved. Trimming left V 1 base short and J 7 bases short, with 13 bases between. This CDR3 region has 14 residues. From germline, CDR1 is LNHNV and CDR2 YYDKDF (reference sequence).

The V gene is TRBV5-8, the J gene TRBJ2-7; 10 bases align to TRBD1. Losses at the gene ends were 4 bases for V and 3 bases for J; bases not matched to a gene: 10. This CDR3 is built from 16 residues. In germline, CDR1 is SGHTS, CDR2 YDEGEE. CDR3 amino acids: CASSTGQGSGGYEQYF. The DNA for the CDR3 is TGTGCCAGCAGCACGGGACAGGGGTCTGGGGGCTACGAGCAGTACTTC.

This clone was picked up one time. J is TRBJ2-5 and V is TRBV5-1, with 11 bases lining up with TRBD2. Trimming at V came to 4 bases and at J to 1 base, leaving 6 bases not matched to a gene. The CDR3 runs 16 residues. Germline V gene data show CDR1 as SGHRS and CDR2 as YFSETQ. CDR3 DNA: TGCGCCAGCAGCAAAAATAGCGGGAGGGCCCAAGAGACCCAGTACTTC. This gives the protein CASSKNSGRAQETQYF.

A note on this clone: The junction shows a germline mismatch at one end, possibly a read error. The chain combines TRBV19 with TRBJ2-2, with 10 bases identical to TRBD2. CDR3 length: 18 residues. The germline V gene encodes CDR1 LNHDA and CDR2 SQIVND (reference sequence). The CDR3 nucleotides read TGTGCCAGTAGTATCTACCTAGCGGGAGTGGGGAACGCCGGGGAGCTGTTTTTT. Translating gives CASSIYLAGVGNAGELFF.

The chain uses TRBV4-2 and TRBJ1-4; TRBD1 is a possible D gene (6 bases). From germline, CDR1 is LGHNA and CDR2 YNFKEQ. V dropped 4 bases and J dropped 7 bases, with 16 bases sitting between them. The CDR3 has 15 amino acids. CDR3 sequence: CASSPAGGLGEKLFF. In nucleotides, the CDR3 is TGTGCCAGCAGCCCAGCCGGGGGGCTTGGTGAAAAACTGTTTTTT.

The genes are TRBV2 and TRBJ2-7, with no clear D. The CDR3 covers 13 residues. The V gene lost 6 bases and the J gene lost 2 bases, with 11 bases spanning the gap. Looked up from germline, CDR1 is SNHLY and CDR2 is FYNNEI. CDR3 in amino acids: CASRSAEPYEQYF. The CDR3 bases are TGTGCCAGCAGATCCGCAGAACCCTACGAGCAGTACTTC.

This sequence joins TRBV7-6 and TRBJ2-3; a possible D gene is TRBD1 (5 bases). V shed 2 bases and J shed 6 bases, with 6 bases lying between them. Germline V CDR1 and CDR2: SGHVS, FNYEAQ. This CDR3 has 12 residues. CDR3 nucleotides: TGTGCCAGCAGCTTAAAGGGGGATACGCAGTATTTT. Translated: CASSLKGDTQYF.

The genes are TRBV14 and TRBJ2-3, with a weak D call TRBD1 (5 bases). The CDR3 extends over 18 amino acids. The V gene lost 4 bases and the J gene lost 3 bases, with 23 bases spanning the gap. Germline CDR1 SGHDN, CDR2 FVKESK. CDR3 sequence reads: CASSPPGIDSGWTDTQYF. DNA of the CDR3: TGTGCCAGCAGCCCGCCCGGCATAGACAGTGGGTGGACAGATACGCAGTATTTT.

The chain is built from TRBV6-1 and TRBJ1-4, with TRBD1 as a possible D gene (5 bases). The CDR3 is 13 residues long. The germline V gene encodes CDR1 MNHNS and CDR2 SASEGT. V gave up 8 bases and J gave up 4 bases, with 11 bases separating them. CDR3: CASGGGLNEKLFF. In DNA, the CDR3 is TGTGCCAGCGGGGGAGGACTTAATGAAAAACTGTTTTTT.